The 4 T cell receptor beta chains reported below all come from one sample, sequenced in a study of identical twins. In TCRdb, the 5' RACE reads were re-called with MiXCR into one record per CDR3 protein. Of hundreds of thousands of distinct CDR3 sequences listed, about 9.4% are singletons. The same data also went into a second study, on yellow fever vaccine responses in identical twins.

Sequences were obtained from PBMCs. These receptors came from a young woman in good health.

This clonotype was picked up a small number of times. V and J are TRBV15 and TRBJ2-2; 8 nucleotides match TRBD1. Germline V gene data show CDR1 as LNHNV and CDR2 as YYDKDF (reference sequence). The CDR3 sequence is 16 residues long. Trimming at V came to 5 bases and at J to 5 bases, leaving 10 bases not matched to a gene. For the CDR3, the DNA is TGTGCCACCAGCGAAACACGGACAGGGTTTACCGGGGAGCTGTTTTTT. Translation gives CATSETRTGFTGELFF.

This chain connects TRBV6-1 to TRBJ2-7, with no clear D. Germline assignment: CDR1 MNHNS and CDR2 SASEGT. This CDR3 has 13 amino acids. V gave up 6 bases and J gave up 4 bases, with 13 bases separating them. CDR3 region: CASRAAITYEQYF. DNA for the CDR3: TGTGCCAGCAGGGCGGCCATAACTTACGAGCAGTACTTC.

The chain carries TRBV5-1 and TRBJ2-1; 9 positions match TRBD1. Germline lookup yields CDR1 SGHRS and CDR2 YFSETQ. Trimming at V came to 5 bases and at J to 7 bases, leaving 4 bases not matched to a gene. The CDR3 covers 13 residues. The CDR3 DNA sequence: TGCGCCAGCAGAATGACAGGGGGGAATGAGCAGTTCTTC. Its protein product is CASRMTGGNEQFF.

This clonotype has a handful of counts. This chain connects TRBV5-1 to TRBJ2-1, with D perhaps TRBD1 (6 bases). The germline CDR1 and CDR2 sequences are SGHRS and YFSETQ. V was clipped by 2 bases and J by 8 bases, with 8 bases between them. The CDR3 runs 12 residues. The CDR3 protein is CASSFRGHEQFF. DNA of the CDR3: TGCGCCAGCAGCTTCAGGGGCCATGAGCAGTTCTTC.